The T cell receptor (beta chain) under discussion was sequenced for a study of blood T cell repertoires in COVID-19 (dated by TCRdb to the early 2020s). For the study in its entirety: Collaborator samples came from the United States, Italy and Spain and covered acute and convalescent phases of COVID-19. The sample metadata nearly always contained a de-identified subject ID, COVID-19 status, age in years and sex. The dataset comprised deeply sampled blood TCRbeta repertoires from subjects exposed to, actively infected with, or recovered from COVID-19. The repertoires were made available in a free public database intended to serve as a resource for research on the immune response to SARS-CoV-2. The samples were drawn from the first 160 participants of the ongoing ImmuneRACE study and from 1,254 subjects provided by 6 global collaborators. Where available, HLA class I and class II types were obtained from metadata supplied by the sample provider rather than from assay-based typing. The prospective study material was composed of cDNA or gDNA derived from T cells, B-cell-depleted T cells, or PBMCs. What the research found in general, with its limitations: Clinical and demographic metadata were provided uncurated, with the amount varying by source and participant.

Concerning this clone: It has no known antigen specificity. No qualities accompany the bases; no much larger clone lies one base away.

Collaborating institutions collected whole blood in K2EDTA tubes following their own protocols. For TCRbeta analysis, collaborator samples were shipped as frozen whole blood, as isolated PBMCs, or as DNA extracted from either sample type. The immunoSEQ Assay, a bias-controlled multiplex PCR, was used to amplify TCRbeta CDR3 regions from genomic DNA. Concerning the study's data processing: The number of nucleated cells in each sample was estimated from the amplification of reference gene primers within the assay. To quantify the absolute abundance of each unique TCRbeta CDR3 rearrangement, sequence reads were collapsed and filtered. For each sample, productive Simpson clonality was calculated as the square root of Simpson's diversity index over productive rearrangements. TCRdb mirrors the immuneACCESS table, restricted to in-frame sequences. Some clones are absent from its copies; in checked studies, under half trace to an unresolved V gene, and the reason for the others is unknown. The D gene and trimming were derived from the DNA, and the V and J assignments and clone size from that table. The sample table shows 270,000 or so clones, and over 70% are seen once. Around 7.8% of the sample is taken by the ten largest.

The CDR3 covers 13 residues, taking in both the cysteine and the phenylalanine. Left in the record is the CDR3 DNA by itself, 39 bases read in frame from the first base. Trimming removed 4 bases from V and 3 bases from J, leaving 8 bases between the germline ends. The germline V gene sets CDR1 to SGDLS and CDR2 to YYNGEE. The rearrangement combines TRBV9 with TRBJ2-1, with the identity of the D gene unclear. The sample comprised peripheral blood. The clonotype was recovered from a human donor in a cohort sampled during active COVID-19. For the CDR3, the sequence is CASSRVNYNEQFF. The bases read TGTGCCAGCAGCCGGGTAAACTACAATGAGCAGTTCTTC.